These 24 T cell receptor beta chains came from one sample sequenced in a study of cytomegalovirus exposure and HLA in healthy donors. The method was immunoSEQ multiplex PCR; TCRdb's version includes in-frame clones alone and lacks a portion of them. Among roughly 220,000 clones listed, around 80% were seen once. The sequenced sample was PBMCs. These receptors originate from a woman aged 25 to 39 in good health and CMV-seropositive.

The chain carries TRBV5-1 and TRBJ1-2; the D is unclear. Germline assignment: CDR1 SGHRS and CDR2 YFSETQ. V was cut by 3 bases and J by 4 bases, with 10 bases left in between. The CDR3 is 13 residues long. CDR3 DNA sequence: TGCGCCAGCAGCTCGGACGGAGTCTATGGCTACACCTTC. It codes for CASSSDGVYGYTF. The variable domain in full, completed from reference TRBV5-1 and TRBJ1-2, reads KAGVTQTPRYLIKTRGQQVTLSCSPISGHRSVSWYQQTPGQGLQFLFEYFSETQRNKGNFPGRFSGRQFSNSRSEMNVSTLELGDSALYLCASSSDGVYGYTFGSGTRLTVV.

The chain carries TRBV28 and TRBJ2-2, with TRBD2 matching 8 bases. Losses at the gene ends were 6 bases for V and 5 bases for J; bases not matched to a gene: 11. Germline loops: CDR1 MDHEN, CDR2 SYDVKM. The CDR3 contains 16 residues. The CDR3 DNA reads as TGTGCCAGCAGCCGCCCTGGAGCGGGAGAAACCGGGGAGCTGTTTTTT. This encodes CASSRPGAGETGELFF.

The chain joins TRBV4-1 to TRBJ2-1; D is possibly TRBD2 (5 bases). The CDR3 is 14 amino acids. Trimming removed 4 bases at V and 5 bases at J, with 12 bases between. Germline V gene lookup returns CDR1 MGHRA and CDR2 YSYEKL. The DNA for the CDR3 is TGCGCCAGCAGCCCACGCTCCGGGGACAATGAGCAGTTCTTC. This sequence encodes CASSPRSGDNEQFF.

This sequence joins TRBV27 and TRBJ1-1, with 8 bases fitting TRBD1. V shed 8 bases and J 7 bases; nucleotides not matched to a gene: 9. The germline CDR1 and CDR2 sequences are MNHEY and SMNVEV (reference sequence). The CDR3 is 13 residues long. CDR3 sequence: CASRRTGIGEAFF. In nucleotides, the CDR3 is TGTGCCAGCCGGAGGACAGGGATAGGTGAAGCTTTCTTT.

V gene TRBV28 combines with J gene TRBJ1-3; perhaps TRBD1 as D (6 bases). Germline assignment: CDR1 MDHEN and CDR2 SYDVKM. The V end was cut by 5 bases, the J end by 9 bases, with 11 bases between. CDR3 size: 12 residues. DNA of the CDR3: TGTGCCAGCAGTCCCGAGGACAGCACCATATATTTT. It codes for CASSPEDSTIYF.

The chain has TRBV30 and TRBJ2-2; TRBD2 aligns across 12 bases. In germline, CDR1 is GTSNPN, CDR2 SVGIG (reference sequence). CDR3 length: 18 residues. With 2 bases clipped from V and 2 bases from J, the junction kept 9 bases outside the gene matches. The chain's CDR3 is CAWSRQGLAGSNTGELFF. CDR3 in DNA: TGTGCCTGGAGTCGACAAGGACTAGCGGGATCTAACACCGGGGAGCTGTTTTTT.

The chain employs TRBV5-1 and TRBJ2-7; 7 positions agree with TRBD1. Unmatched junction bases numbered 6, after V lost 4 bases and J lost 2 bases. The CDR3 is 14 residues long. CDR1 and CDR2 (germline): SGHRS, YFSETQ. The CDR3 DNA follows: TGCGCCAGCAGCCCACGGGACAGCGCCTACGAGCAGTACTTC. Its protein product is CASSPRDSAYEQYF.

This CDR3 is CASSLSPPGGGDTQYF. CDR3 DNA: TGTGCCAGCAGCTTATCCCCGCCGGGGGGAGGGGATACGCAGTATTTT. The chain has TRBV13 and TRBJ2-3; 7 nucleotides line up with TRBD2. The CDR3 is 16 amino acids. With V trimmed by 2 bases and J by 6 bases, 11 bases remained unmatched. Germline V gives CDR1 PRHDT, CDR2 FYEKMQ (reference sequence).

This clone turned up a few times. The chain is built from TRBV10-3 and TRBJ2-2; TRBD2 is a possible D gene (5 bases). This CDR3 contains 15 residues. Trimming stripped 0 bases from V and 7 bases from J, with 12 bases between. Germline V lookup: CDR1 ENHRY, CDR2 SYGVKD. The CDR3: CAISESGREDGELFF. CDR3 DNA sequence: TGTGCCATCAGTGAGTCGGGTCGGGAAGACGGGGAGCTGTTTTTT.

The chain joins TRBV30 to TRBJ2-1; D is possibly TRBD1 or TRBD2 (5 bases each). Germline CDR1 is GTSNPN and CDR2 is SVGIG (reference sequence). The CDR3 spans 14 residues. The V gene lost 8 bases and the J gene lost 3 bases, with 17 bases spanning the gap. CDR3 protein: CASLGVPVYNEQFF. For the CDR3, the DNA is TGTGCCAGTCTGGGGGTCCCGGTCTACAATGAGCAGTTCTTC.

The count of this clone is one. The genes are TRBV5-6 and TRBJ2-3; 13 bases are a match to TRBD2. The germline CDR1 and CDR2 sequences are SGHDT and YYEEEE. This CDR3 has 16 residues. V lost 4 bases and J lost 4; bases outside the gene matches: 6. CDR3 sequence (DNA): TGTGCCAGCAGCCGCCCCGGGACTAGCGGGGCAGATACGCAGTATTTT. Its translation: CASSRPGTSGADTQYF.

The rearrangement links TRBV2 to TRBJ2-7; D possibly corresponds to TRBD1 (6 bases). CDR3 size: 14 residues. Trimming took 6 bases from V and 5 from J, leaving 17 bases between them. Germline V gene lookup returns CDR1 SNHLY and CDR2 FYNNEI. CDR3: CASSPRQERNEQYF. CDR3 DNA: TGTGCCAGCAGCCCCAGACAGGAGCGCAACGAGCAGTACTTC.

There are a few counts of this clone. The chain uses TRBV7-9 and TRBJ1-1; D uncertain. Trimming cost V 1 base and J 3 bases, with 6 bases left between them. Germline V lookup: CDR1 SEHNR, CDR2 FQNEAQ (reference sequence). This CDR3 region has 13 residues. The CDR3 DNA is TGTGCCAGCAGCTTAGACGGACACACTGAAGCTTTCTTT. Protein: CASSLDGHTEAFF.

The chain is built from TRBV29-1 and TRBJ1-2, with D perhaps matching TRBD1 (5 bases). Per the germline V gene, CDR1 is SQVTM and CDR2 is ANQGSEA. This CDR3 has 12 amino acids. Trimming pared 2 bases from V and 6 bases from J, leaving 10 bases between. CDR3 nucleotides: TGCAGCGTTGAATCAGGGTTCGATGGCTACACCTTC. Amino acid sequence: CSVESGFDGYTF.

This sequence joins TRBV9 and TRBJ2-5; TRBD2 might be the D (5 bases). The CDR3 runs 17 residues. Germline CDR1 and CDR2: SGDLS and YYNGEE. The V and J ends lost 0 bases and 5 bases respectively, with 20 bases between them. The CDR3 here is CASSVAGIGRSKETQYF. The CDR3 nucleotides are TGTGCCAGCAGCGTAGCTGGGATAGGGAGAAGCAAGGAGACCCAGTACTTC.

The chain recombines TRBV4-1 with TRBJ1-1; perhaps TRBD1 as D (6 bases). The ends were cut back, 0 bases at V and 2 bases at J, with 13 bases in the middle. The CDR3 runs to 16 residues. Germline V gene lookup returns CDR1 MGHRA and CDR2 YSYEKL. CDR3 residues: CASSQDIRTANTEAFF. The DNA for the CDR3 is TGCGCCAGCAGCCAAGATATCCGGACAGCCAACACTGAAGCTTTCTTT.

The chain employs TRBV2 and TRBJ2-3; D gene uncertain. Germline V CDR1 and CDR2: SNHLY, FYNNEI. CDR3 length: 11 amino acids. Between the trimmed V and J ends, which lost 4 bases and 2 bases, there was a span of 1 base. The CDR3 bases are TGTGCCAGCAGTGTCACAGATACGCAGTATTTT. This sequence encodes CASSVTDTQYF.

This chain uses TRBV14 with TRBJ2-7, with 9 nucleotides matching TRBD1. Germline CDR1 and CDR2: SGHDN and FVKESK. V shed 6 bases, J shed 0 bases, and the junction held 3 bases outside the gene matches. This CDR3 has 14 amino acids. The CDR3 is CASRGDRDSYEQYF. CDR3 nucleotides: TGTGCCAGCAGGGGGGACAGGGACTCCTACGAGCAGTACTTC. Full variable domain (outside the CDR3, taken from reference TRBV14 and TRBJ2-7): EAGVTQFPSHSVIEKGQTVTLRCDPISGHDNLYWYRRVMGKEIKFLLHFVKESKQDESGMPNNRFLAERTGGTYSTLKVQPAELEDSGVYFCASRGDRDSYEQYFGPGTRLTVT.

As concerns this clone: The sample holds other DNA sequences that translate to the same CDR3. The CDR3 is CASSLSRDEQYF. DNA of the CDR3: TGTGCCAGCAGTTTATCCCGGGACGAGCAGTACTTC. The rearrangement uses TRBV27 and TRBJ2-7; D call uncertain. The V end was cut by 0 bases, the J end by 5 bases, with 5 bases between. CDR3 length: 12 residues. Germline-derived CDR1 and CDR2 are MNHEY and SMNVEV (reference sequence).

The chain combines TRBV5-1 with TRBJ2-2; D possibly corresponds to TRBD2 (5 bases). The CDR3 consists of 14 residues. In germline, CDR1 is SGHRS, CDR2 YFSETQ. Trimming pared 1 base from V and 7 bases from J, leaving 11 bases between. As DNA, the CDR3 is TGCGCCAGCAGCTTGATACTAGAAGGCGGGGAGCTGTTTTTT. Its translation is CASSLILEGGELFF.

J is TRBJ1-2 and V is TRBV15; 8 bases agree with TRBD1. CDR1 is LNHNV and CDR2 is YYDKDF in the germline V gene (reference sequence). The CDR3 extends over 15 amino acids. Germline trimming cut 3 bases from V and 3 bases from J; bases unmatched to any gene: 6. CDR3 nucleotide sequence: TGTGCCACCAGCAGTTGGACAGGGAGGGACTATGGCTACACCTTC. This encodes CATSSWTGRDYGYTF.

The gene calls are TRBV7-9 and TRBJ1-2; D is undetermined. V was shortened by 4 bases and J by 8 bases, with 17 bases between the two germline ends. Germline assignment: CDR1 SEHNR and CDR2 FQNEAQ (reference sequence). This CDR3 region has 14 residues. CDR3 loop: CASSSPGLFWGYTF. The CDR3 DNA sequence: TGTGCCAGCAGCTCCCCTGGTCTGTTCTGGGGCTACACCTTC.

The chain uses TRBV28 and TRBJ1-1, with D hard to call. The length of the CDR3 is 15 residues. V lost 4 bases and J 4 bases, leaving 16 bases between the germline ends. Germline V gene data show CDR1 as MDHEN and CDR2 as SYDVKM. Here the CDR3 reads CASSSRLAPSTEAFF. The CDR3 bases are TGTGCCAGCAGTTCCCGACTGGCCCCTAGCACTGAAGCTTTCTTT.

V and J are TRBV7-9 and TRBJ2-1; D gene uncertain. CDR1 and CDR2 (germline): SEHNR, FQNEAQ (reference sequence). There are 13 residues in the CDR3. The V and J ends lost 5 bases and 3 bases respectively, with 8 bases between them. CDR3 bases: TGTGCCAGCAGCCGATTGGGCTACAATGAGCAGTTCTTC. Translated, it gives CASSRLGYNEQFF.